Sequencing of this T cell receptor beta chain was carried out in a study of a mutant IDH1 vaccine in newly diagnosed glioma. Study information: Among treated patients, approximately 60% were male and about 40% female, and mean age was about 40 years. Patients had received radiotherapy, temozolomide, or both previously, most receiving both.

Study-level points and caveats: Induction of immune responses by the vaccine occurred in just under 95% of patients.

Germline V lookup: CDR1 SNHLY, CDR2 FYNNEI. V dropped 5 bases and J dropped 4 bases, with 17 bases sitting between them. The CDR3 runs 15 residues. To note about this clone: Its cognate antigen is unknown.

The time point was: week 35, safety follow-up. Each dose delivered 300 ug of mutant IDH1 20-mer peptide subcutaneously with imiquimod. Every donor had a new WHO grade 3 or 4 astrocytoma that was IDH1-mutant, with loss of nuclear ATRX. TCRdb keeps only in-frame clones here, not all; method: immunoSEQ multiplex PCR. The data contain 25,000 to 40,000 clones, around 73% of them seen just once; the ten biggest clones take up 11%. This TCR came from a woman aged 40 to 50 with glioma. J is TRBJ1-1 and V is TRBV2, with a possible D match to TRBD1 (5 bases). Material: PBMCs, obtained from a glioma patient whose treatment included an IDH1 peptide vaccine. The CDR3 protein is CASSRTPVGGTEAFF. In nucleotides, the CDR3 is TGTGCCAGCAGTCGGACTCCCGTTGGGGGCACTGAAGCTTTCTTT.